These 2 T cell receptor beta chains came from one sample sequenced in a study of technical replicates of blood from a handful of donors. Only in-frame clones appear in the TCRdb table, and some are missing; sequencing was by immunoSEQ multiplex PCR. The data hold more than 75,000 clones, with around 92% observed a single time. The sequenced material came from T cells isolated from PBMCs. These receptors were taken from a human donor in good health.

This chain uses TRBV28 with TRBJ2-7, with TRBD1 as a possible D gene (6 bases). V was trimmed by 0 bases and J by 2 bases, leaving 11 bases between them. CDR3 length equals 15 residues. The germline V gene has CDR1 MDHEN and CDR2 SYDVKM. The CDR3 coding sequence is TGTGCCAGCAGTTTATGGTCAGGGGTCCCCTACGAGCAGTACTTC. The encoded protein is CASSLWSGVPYEQYF.

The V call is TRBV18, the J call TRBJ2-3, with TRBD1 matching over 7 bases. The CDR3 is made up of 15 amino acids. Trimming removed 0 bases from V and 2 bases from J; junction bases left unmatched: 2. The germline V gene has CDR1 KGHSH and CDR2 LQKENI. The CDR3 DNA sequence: TGTGCCAGCTCACCACCGGGACAGCTCACAGATACGCAGTATTTT. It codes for CASSPPGQLTDTQYF.